The rows below give T cell receptor beta chains drawn from one sample of a study of T cell responses to AZD1222 COVID-19 vaccine. Using immunoSEQ multiplex PCR, the repertoire was profiled, and TCRdb retains in-frame clones only, with some absent. The profile shows approximately 180,000 clones, 90% of them singletons. The sequences come from peripheral blood, collected on day 0 of AZD1222 vaccination. These receptors were taken from an adult in good health. Both conserved end residues are part of each CDR3. The order of the fields is CDR3 protein, CDR3 DNA, V gene, J gene, D gene. D genes are given only for firm matches.

CASSLAGGPNTEAFF	TGTGCCAGCAGCTTAGCGGGGGGGCCAAACACTGAAGCTTTCTTT	TRBV7-8	TRBJ1-1	NA
CATSAGGDTGELFF	TGTGCCACCAGTGCAGGAGGAGATACCGGGGAGCTGTTTTTT	TRBV24-1	TRBJ2-2	NA
CASLMDRSSHEQYF	TGTGCCAGCCTCATGGACAGGTCCTCCCACGAGCAGTACTTC	TRBV2	TRBJ2-7	TRBD1
CASSYRTGTYEQYF	TGTGCCAGCAGTTACCGGACAGGGACCTACGAGCAGTACTTC	TRBV6-5	TRBJ2-7	TRBD1
CASSQDLNGGARDTQYF	TGCGCCAGCAGCCAAGATCTGAACGGGGGGGCTAGGGATACGCAGTATTTT	TRBV4-1	TRBJ2-3	TRBD2
CASSQDGAKGGYSNQPQHF	TGTGCCAGCAGCCAAGATGGGGCAAAGGGAGGCTATAGCAATCAGCCCCAGCATTTT	TRBV3-1/TRBV3-2	TRBJ1-5	NA
CASSVGRDLSPLHF	TGTGCCAGCAGCGTAGGCAGGGATCTTTCACCCCTCCACTTT	TRBV9	TRBJ1-6	NA
CASSPLKNTGELFF	TGTGCCAGCTCACCACTGAAGAACACCGGGGAGCTGTTTTTT	TRBV18	TRBJ2-2	NA
CASSLEFSGVGETQYF	TGTGCCAGCAGCTTAGAGTTCAGCGGGGTGGGGGAGACCCAGTACTTC	TRBV7-6	TRBJ2-5	TRBD2
CASSANPDTQYF	TGTGCCAGCAGCGCTAACCCAGATACGCAGTATTTT	TRBV9	TRBJ2-3	NA
CATSRGVGGSNYGYTF	TGTGCCACCAGCAGAGGAGTGGGGGGTTCTAACTATGGCTACACCTTC	TRBV15	TRBJ1-2	NA
CATSKGGVGETQYF	TGTGCCACCAGCAAGGGGGGGGTCGGGGAGACCCAGTACTTC	TRBV15	TRBJ2-5	NA
CASSLQLPAPYGYTF	TGTGCCAGCAGCTTACAGCTTCCGGCCCCCTATGGCTACACCTTC	TRBV6-2/TRBV6-3	TRBJ1-2	NA
CASSLDSTPQRVGANVLTF	TGTGCCAGCAGCTTAGACTCCACCCCTCAAAGGGTTGGGGCCAACGTCCTGACTTTC	TRBV7-9	TRBJ2-6	NA
CASSLAAENIQYF	TGTGCCAGCAGCTTGGCCGCCGAAAACATTCAGTACTTC	TRBV5-4	TRBJ2-4	NA
CASSIVAGGQNEQFF	TGTGCCAGTAGTATAGTAGCGGGGGGGCAAAATGAGCAGTTCTTC	TRBV19	TRBJ2-1	TRBD2